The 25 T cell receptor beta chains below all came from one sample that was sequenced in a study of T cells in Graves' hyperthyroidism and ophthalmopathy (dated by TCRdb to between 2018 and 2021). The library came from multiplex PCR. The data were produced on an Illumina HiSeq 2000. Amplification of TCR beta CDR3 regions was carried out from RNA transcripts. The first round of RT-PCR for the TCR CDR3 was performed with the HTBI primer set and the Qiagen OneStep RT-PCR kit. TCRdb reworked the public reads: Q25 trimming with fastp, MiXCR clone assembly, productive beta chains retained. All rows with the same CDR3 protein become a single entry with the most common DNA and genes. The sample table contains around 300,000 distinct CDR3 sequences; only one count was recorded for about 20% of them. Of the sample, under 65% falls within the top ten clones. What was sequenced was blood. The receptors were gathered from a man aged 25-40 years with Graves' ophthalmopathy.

The CDR3 is CASSILGGRSDEQYF. The CDR3 nucleotides are TGTGCCAGTAGTATCTTGGGCGGGAGGTCTGACGAGCAGTACTTC. The gene calls are TRBV19 and TRBJ2-7, with 8 bases identical to TRBD2. The germline V gene encodes CDR1 LNHDA and CDR2 SQIVND (reference sequence). Trimming removed 3 bases from V and 5 bases from J; junction bases left unmatched: 9. This CDR3 contains 15 residues.

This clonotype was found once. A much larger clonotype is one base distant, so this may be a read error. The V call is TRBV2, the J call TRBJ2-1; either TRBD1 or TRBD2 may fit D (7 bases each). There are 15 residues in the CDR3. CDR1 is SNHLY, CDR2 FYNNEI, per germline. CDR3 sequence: CASSEGGTAYSEQFF. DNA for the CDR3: TGTGCCAGCAGTGAGGGAGGGACAGCTTACAGTGAGCAGTTCTTC.

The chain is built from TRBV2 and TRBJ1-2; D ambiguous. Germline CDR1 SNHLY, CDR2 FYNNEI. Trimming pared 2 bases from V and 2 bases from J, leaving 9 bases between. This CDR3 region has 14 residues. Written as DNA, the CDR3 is TGTGCCAGCAGTGAAATCTCAGGAAACTATGGCTACACCTTC. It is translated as CASSEISGNYGYTF. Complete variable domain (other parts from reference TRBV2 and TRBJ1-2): EPEVTQTPSHQVTQMGQEVILRCVPISNHLYFYWYRQILGQKVEFLVSFYNNEISEKSEIFDDQFSVERPDGSNFTLKIRSTKLEDSAMYFCASSEISGNYGYTFGSGTRLTVV.

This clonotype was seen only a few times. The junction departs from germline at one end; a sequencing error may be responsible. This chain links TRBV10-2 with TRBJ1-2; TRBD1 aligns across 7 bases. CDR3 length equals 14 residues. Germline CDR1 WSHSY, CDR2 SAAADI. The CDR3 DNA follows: TGTGCCAGCAGTAGCCGGGACAGAAACTATGGCTACACCTTC. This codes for CASSSRDRNYGYTF.

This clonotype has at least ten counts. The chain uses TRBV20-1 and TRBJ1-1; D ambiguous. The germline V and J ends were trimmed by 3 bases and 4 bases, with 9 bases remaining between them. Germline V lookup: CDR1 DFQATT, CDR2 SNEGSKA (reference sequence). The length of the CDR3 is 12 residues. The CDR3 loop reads CSARARSTEAFF. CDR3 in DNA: TGCAGTGCTAGGGCAAGATCCACTGAAGCTTTCTTT.

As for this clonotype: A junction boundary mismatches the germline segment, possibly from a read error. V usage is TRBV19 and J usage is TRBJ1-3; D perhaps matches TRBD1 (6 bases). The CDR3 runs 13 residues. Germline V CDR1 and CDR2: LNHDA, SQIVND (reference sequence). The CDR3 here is CGSPKGDENTIYF. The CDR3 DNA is TGTGGCAGTCCGAAGGGGGACGAGAACACCATATATTTT. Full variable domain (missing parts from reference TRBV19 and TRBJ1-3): DGGITQSPKYLFRKEGQNVTLSCEQNLNHDAMYWYRQDPGQGLRLIYYSQIVNDFQKGDIAEGYSVSREKKESFPLTVTSAQKNPTAFYLCGSPKGDENTIYFGEGSWLTVV.

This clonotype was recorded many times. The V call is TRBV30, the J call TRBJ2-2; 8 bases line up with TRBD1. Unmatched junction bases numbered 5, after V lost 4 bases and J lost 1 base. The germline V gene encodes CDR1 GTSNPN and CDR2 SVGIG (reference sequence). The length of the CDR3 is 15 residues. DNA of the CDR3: TGTGCCTGGACAGGAACAGGGGGGAACACCGGGGAGCTGTTTTTT. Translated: CAWTGTGGNTGELFF.

The CDR3 region has the DNA TGCGCCAGCAGCCAAGACCCAACGAATCAGCCCCAGCATTTT. This sequence encodes CASSQDPTNQPQHF. The chain combines TRBV4-1 with TRBJ1-5; the D is unclear. Per the germline V gene, CDR1 is MGHRA and CDR2 is YSYEKL. Trimming removed 0 bases from V and 4 bases from J, with 7 bases in between. The length of the CDR3 is 14 residues.

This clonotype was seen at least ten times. In nucleotides, the CDR3 is TGTGCCTGGAGGGCAGACTCCTGGGGTGGAAACACCATATATTTT. Protein sequence: CAWRADSWGGNTIYF. V and J are TRBV30 and TRBJ1-3; no clear D gene. The length of the CDR3 is 15 residues. Germline V gives CDR1 GTSNPN, CDR2 SVGIG (reference sequence). V was pared by 3 bases and J by 3 bases, with 15 bases between.

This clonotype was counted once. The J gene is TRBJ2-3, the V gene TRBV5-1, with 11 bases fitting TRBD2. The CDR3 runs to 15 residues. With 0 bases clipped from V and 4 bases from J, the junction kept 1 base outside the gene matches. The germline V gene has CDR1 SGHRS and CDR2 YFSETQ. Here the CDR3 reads CASSLDSGRADTQYF. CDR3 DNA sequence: TGCGCCAGCAGCTTGGATAGCGGGAGGGCAGATACGCAGTATTTT.

CDR3 DNA: TGTGCCAGCAGCTTAGGGGCCAGGAACATTCAGTACTTC. Protein: CASSLGARNIQYF. The chain carries TRBV2 and TRBJ2-4, with D tentatively TRBD1 (5 bases). V dropped 6 bases and J dropped 7 bases, with 13 bases sitting between them. Germline lookup yields CDR1 SNHLY and CDR2 FYNNEI. This CDR3 is 13 amino acids long. The whole variable domain, filled in from reference TRBV2 and TRBJ2-4, reads EPEVTQTPSHQVTQMGQEVILRCVPISNHLYFYWYRQILGQKVEFLVSFYNNEISEKSEIFDDQFSVERPDGSNFTLKIRSTKLEDSAMYFCASSLGARNIQYFGAGTRLSVL.

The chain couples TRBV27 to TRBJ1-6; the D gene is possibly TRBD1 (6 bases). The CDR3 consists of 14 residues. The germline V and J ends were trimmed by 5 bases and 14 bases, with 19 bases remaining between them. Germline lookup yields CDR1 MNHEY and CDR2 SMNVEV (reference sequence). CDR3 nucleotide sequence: TGTGCCAGCAGTAAGCAGGGGAGGCTCCTCACCCTCCACTTT. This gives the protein CASSKQGRLLTLHF.

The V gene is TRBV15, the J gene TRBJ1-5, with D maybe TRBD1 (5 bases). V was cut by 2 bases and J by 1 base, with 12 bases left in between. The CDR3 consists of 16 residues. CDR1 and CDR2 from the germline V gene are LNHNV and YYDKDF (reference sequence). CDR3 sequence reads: CATSRIRDSSNQPQHF. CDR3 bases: TGTGCCACCAGCAGAATCCGGGACTCGAGCAATCAGCCCCAGCATTTT.

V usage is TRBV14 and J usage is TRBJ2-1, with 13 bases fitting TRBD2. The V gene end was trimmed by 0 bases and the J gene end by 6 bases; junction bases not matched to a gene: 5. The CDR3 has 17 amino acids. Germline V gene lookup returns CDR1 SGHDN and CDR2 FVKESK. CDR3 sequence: CASSQEGRTSGSNEQFF. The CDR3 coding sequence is TGTGCCAGCAGCCAAGAAGGGAGGACTAGCGGGAGCAATGAGCAGTTCTTC.

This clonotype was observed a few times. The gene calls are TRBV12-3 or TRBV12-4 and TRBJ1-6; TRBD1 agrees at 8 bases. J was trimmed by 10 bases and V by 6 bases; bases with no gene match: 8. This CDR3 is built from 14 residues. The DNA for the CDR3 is TGTGCCAGCAGATTTACAGGGGGGGAATCACCCCTCCACTTT. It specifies CASRFTGGESPLHF.

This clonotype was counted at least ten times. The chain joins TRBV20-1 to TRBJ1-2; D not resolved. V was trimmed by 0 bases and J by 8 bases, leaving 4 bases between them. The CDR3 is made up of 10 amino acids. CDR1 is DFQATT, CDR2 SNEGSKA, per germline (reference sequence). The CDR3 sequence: CSARDEGYTF. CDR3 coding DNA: TGCAGTGCTAGAGATGAAGGCTACACCTTC.

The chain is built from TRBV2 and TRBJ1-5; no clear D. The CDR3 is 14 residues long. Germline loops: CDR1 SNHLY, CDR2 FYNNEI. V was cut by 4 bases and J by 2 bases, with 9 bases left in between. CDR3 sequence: CASSGFGGNQPQHF. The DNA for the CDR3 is TGTGCCAGCAGTGGGTTTGGGGGCAATCAGCCCCAGCATTTT.

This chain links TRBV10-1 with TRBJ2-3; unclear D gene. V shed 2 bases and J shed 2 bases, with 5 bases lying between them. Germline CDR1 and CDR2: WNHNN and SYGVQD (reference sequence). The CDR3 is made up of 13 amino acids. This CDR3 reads CASSERDTDTQYF. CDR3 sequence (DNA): TGCGCCAGCAGTGAGAGGGACACAGATACGCAGTATTTT.

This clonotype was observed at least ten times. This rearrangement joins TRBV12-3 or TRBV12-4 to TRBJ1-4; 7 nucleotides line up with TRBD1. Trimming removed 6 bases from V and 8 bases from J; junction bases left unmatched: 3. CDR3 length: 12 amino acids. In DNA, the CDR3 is TGTGCCAGCAGCCCAGGGGGGGAAAAACTGTTTTTT. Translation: CASSPGGEKLFF.

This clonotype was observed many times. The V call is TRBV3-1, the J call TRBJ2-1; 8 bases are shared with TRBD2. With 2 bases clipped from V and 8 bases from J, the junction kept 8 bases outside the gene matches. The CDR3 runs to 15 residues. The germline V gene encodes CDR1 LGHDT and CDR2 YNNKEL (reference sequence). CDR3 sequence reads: CASSQSIRGGDEQFF. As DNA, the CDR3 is TGTGCCAGCAGCCAATCGATACGGGGGGGTGATGAGCAGTTCTTC.

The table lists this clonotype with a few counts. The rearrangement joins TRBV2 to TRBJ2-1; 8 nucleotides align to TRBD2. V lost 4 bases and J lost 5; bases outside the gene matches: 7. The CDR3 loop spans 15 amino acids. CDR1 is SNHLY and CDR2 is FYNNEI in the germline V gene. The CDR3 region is CASSGELAVNNEQFF. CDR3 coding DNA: TGTGCCAGCAGTGGGGAACTAGCGGTTAACAATGAGCAGTTCTTC. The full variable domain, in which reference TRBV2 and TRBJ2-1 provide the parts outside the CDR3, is EPEVTQTPSHQVTQMGQEVILRCVPISNHLYFYWYRQILGQKVEFLVSFYNNEISEKSEIFDDQFSVERPDGSNFTLKIRSTKLEDSAMYFCASSGELAVNNEQFFGPGTRLTVL.

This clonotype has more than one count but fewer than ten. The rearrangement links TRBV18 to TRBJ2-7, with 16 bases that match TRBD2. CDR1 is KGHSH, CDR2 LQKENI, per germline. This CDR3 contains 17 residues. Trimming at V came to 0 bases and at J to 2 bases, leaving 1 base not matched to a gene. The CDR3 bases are TGTGCCAGCTCACCACCGGGACTAGCGGGAGGGCCCTACGAGCAGTACTTC. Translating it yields CASSPPGLAGGPYEQYF.

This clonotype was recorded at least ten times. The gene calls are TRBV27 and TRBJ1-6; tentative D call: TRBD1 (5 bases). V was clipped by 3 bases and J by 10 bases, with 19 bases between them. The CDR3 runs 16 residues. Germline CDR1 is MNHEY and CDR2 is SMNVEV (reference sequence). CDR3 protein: CASSFGGNGLRSPLHF. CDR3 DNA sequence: TGTGCCAGCAGTTTTGGGGGGAACGGGTTACGATCACCCCTCCACTTT.

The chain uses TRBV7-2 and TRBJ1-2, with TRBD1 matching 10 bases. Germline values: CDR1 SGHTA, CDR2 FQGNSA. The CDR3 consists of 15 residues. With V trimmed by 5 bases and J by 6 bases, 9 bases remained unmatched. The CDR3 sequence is CASSLGTGEKNGYTF. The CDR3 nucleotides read TGTGCCAGCAGCCTAGGGACAGGGGAGAAGAATGGCTACACCTTC.

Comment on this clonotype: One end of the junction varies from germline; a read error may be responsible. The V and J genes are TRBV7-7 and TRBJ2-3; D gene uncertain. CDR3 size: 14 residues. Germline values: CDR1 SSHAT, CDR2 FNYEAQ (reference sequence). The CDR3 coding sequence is TGTGCTAGCAGTATTGGCCCTTCGGGAGATACGCAGTATTTT. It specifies CASSIGPSGDTQYF.